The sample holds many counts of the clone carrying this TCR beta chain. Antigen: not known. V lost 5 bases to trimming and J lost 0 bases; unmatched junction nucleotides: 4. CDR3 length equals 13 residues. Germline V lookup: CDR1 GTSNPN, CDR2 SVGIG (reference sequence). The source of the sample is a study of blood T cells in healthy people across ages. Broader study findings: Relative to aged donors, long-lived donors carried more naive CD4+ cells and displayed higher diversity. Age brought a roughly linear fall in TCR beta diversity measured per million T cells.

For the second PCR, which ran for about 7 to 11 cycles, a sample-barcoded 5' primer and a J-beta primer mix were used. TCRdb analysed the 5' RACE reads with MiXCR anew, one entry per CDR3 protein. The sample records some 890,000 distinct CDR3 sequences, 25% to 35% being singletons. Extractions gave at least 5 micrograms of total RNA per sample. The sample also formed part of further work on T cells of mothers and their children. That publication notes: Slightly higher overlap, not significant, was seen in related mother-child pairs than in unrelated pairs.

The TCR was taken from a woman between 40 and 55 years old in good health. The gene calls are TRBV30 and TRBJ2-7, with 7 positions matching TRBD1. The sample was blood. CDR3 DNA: TGTGCCTGGGACAGGGTCAACTCCTACGAGCAGTACTTC. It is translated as CAWDRVNSYEQYF. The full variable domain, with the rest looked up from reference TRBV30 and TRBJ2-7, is SQTIHQWPATLVQPVGSPLSLECTVEGTSNPNLYWYRQAAGRGLQLLFYSVGIGQISSEVPQNLSASRPQDRQFILSSKKLLLSDSGFYLCAWDRVNSYEQYFGPGTRLTVT.